This TCR beta chain originates from a study of blood T cell repertoires in COVID-19 (dated by TCRdb to 2020 to 2022). About the investigation overall: The collaborator samples originated in the United States, Italy and Spain and spanned the acute and convalescent phases of COVID-19. Samples were obtained from the ongoing ImmuneRACE study (first 160 participants) and from some 1,300 subjects provided by 6 global collaborators. The material from the prospective study consisted of cDNA or gDNA derived from T cells, B-cell-depleted T cells, or PBMCs. The repertoires were made available in a free public database intended to serve as a resource for research on the immune response to SARS-CoV-2. A de-identified subject ID, COVID-19 status, age in years and sex were almost always included in the sample metadata. HLA class I and class II types, where available, came from metadata supplied by the sample provider rather than from assay-based typing. Deeply sampled blood TCRbeta repertoires from subjects exposed to, actively infected with, or recovered from COVID-19 were included in the dataset.

Note on this clone: What antigen it recognizes has not been identified. No qualities accompany the bases; no much larger clone lies one base away.

CDR1 and CDR2 were assigned from the germline V gene as MDHEN and SYDVKM. Ends trimmed: V by 5 bases, J by 3 bases; bases unmatched to a gene: 5. The CDR3 runs 14 residues from the cysteine to the phenylalanine. Only the CDR3 DNA stays, 42 bases, in frame from base 1. Points the paper makes about the study in general: The amount of clinical and demographic metadata varied by source and participant and was provided uncurated.

TCRbeta CDR3 regions were amplified from genomic DNA by means of the immunoSEQ Assay, a bias-controlled multiplex PCR. Concerning the study's data processing: Within the assay, amplification of reference gene primers was used to estimate how many nucleated cells each sample contained. To quantify the absolute abundance of each unique TCRbeta CDR3 rearrangement, sequence reads were collapsed and filtered. For each sample, productive Simpson clonality was calculated as the square root of Simpson's diversity index over productive rearrangements. The source is immuneACCESS, and TCRdb retained only in-frame sequences with V and J called. Part of the clones is not carried over; for the studies checked, unresolved V genes explain less than half of this, and the remainder is unexplained. D and trimming come from the DNA, and the V and J calls and clone size come from that table. Counted in this sample were approximately 170,000 clones; approximately 83% of them appeared once. About 2.1% of the sample comes from the top ten.

The collaborating institutions used their own protocols to collect whole blood in K2EDTA tubes. For TCRbeta analysis, collaborator samples were shipped as frozen whole blood, as isolated PBMCs, or as DNA extracted from either sample type. Sequencing used peripheral blood. The rearrangement joined TRBV28 to TRBJ1-2, with 8 central nucleotides matching TRBD1. The source of this sequence is a woman aged 80 or over with acute or convalescent COVID-19. Here the CDR3 is given as CASSPGQGHYGYTF. The DNA reads TGTGCCAGCAGTCCCGGACAGGGACACTATGGCTACACCTTC.